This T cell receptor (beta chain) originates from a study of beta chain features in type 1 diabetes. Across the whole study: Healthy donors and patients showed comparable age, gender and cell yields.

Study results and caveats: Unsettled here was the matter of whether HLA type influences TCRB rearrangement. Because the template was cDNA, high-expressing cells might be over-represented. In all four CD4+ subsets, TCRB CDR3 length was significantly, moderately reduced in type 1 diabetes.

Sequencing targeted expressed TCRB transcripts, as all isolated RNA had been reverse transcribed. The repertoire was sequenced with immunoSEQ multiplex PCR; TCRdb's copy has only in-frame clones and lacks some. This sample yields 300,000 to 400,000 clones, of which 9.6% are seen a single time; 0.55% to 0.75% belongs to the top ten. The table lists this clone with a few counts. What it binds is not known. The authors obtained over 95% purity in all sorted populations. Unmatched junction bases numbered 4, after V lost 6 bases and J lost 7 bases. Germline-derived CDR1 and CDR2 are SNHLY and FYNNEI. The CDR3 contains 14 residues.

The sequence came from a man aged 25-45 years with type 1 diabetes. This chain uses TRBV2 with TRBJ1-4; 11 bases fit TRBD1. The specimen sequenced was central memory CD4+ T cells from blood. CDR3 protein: CASRSGTGGEKLFF. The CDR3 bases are TGTGCCAGCAGGAGCGGGACAGGGGGTGAAAAACTGTTTTTT.